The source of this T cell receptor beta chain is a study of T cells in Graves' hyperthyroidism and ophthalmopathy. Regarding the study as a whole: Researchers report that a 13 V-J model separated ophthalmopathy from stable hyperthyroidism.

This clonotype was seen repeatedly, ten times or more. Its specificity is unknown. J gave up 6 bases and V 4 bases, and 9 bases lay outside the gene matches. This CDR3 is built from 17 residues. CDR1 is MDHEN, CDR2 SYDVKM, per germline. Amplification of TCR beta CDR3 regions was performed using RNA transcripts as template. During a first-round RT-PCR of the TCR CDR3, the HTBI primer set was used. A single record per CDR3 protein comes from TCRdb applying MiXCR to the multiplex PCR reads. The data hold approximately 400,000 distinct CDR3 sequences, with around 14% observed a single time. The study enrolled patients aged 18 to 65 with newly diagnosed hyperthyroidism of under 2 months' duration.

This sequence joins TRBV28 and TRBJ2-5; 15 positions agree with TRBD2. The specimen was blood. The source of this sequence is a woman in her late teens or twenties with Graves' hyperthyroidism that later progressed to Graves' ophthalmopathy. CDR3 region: CASSYAPGLAGGKTQYF. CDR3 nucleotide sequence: TGTGCCAGCAGTTATGCCCCGGGACTAGCGGGAGGCAAGACCCAGTACTTC.